The 11 T cell receptor beta chains in this list originate from one sample, sequenced in a study of T cell responses to AZD1222 COVID-19 vaccine. Clones were sequenced by immunoSEQ multiplex PCR, and TCRdb holds only the in-frame ones, with some missing. The table records about 170,000 clones, 85% to 95% of them present only once. Sequences were derived from peripheral blood, sampled on day 0 of AZD1222 vaccination. The receptors here all came from an adult in good health.

This clone occurred once. V is TRBV19 and J is TRBJ2-7; D tentatively reads TRBD1 or TRBD2 (6 bases each). CDR3 length: 13 amino acids. V lost 8 bases and J lost 4, with 15 bases in between. Germline V gives CDR1 LNHDA, CDR2 SQIVND (reference sequence). CDR3 coding DNA: TGTGCCAGTGGATCGCCGGGGGCATACGAGCAGTACTTC. It encodes CASGSPGAYEQYF.

The J gene is TRBJ1-2, the V gene TRBV7-8; 7 positions match TRBD1. The trim removed 5 bases at V and 7 bases at J, leaving 10 bases unmatched. Germline CDR1 is SGHVS and CDR2 is FQNEAQ. The CDR3 covers 14 residues. The CDR3 region has the DNA TGTGCCAGCAGCGCGATGGACAGGCCTGGTGGCTACACCTTC. This encodes CASSAMDRPGGYTF. Drawing the rest from reference TRBV7-8 and TRBJ1-2, the complete variable domain is GAGVSQSPRYKVAKRGQDVALRCDPISGHVSLFWYQQALGQGPEFLTYFQNEAQLDKSGLPSDRFFAERPEGSVSTLKIQRTQQEDSAVYLCASSAMDRPGGYTFGSGTRLTVV.

The rearrangement links TRBV1 to TRBJ1-1. TRBV1 is shown as a pseudogene. CDR3 size: 12 residues. CDR3 bases: TGCACCAGCACCCCTTTGGCGATTGAAGCTTTCTTT. It encodes CTSTPLAIEAFF.

CDR3: CASSPSLATDTQYF. For the CDR3, the DNA is TGTGCCAGCAGCCCGAGCCTGGCCACGGATACGCAGTATTTT. The rearrangement links TRBV3-1 (or the pseudogene TRBV3-2) to TRBJ2-3; no firm D call. The ends were cut back, 4 bases at V and 6 bases at J, with 14 bases in the middle. Germline V gives CDR1 LGHDT, CDR2 YNNKEL (reference sequence). CDR3 length: 14 residues.

This sequence joins TRBV27 and TRBJ1-2, with TRBD1 matching 7 bases. Trimming took 5 bases from V and 0 from J; bases not matched to a gene: 15. CDR3 size: 18 residues. Germline V gene sequence: CDR1 MNHEY, CDR2 SMNVEV (reference sequence). The CDR3 DNA is TGTGCCAGCAGTCCCCGGACAAGGGGGCTTGCGACTAACTATGGCTACACCTTC. Protein product: CASSPRTRGLATNYGYTF.

The V gene is TRBV27, the J gene TRBJ2-2, with 11 nucleotides matching TRBD2. CDR1 and CDR2 from the germline V gene are MNHEY and SMNVEV (reference sequence). The CDR3 loop spans 15 amino acids. Trimming at V came to 7 bases and at J to 5 bases, leaving 6 bases not matched to a gene. CDR3 nucleotide sequence: TGTGCCAGCACGTTTACTAGCGGGGGAACCGGGGAGCTGTTTTTT. Translation: CASTFTSGGTGELFF.

The chain links TRBV5-1 to TRBJ2-1, with D unresolved. The CDR3 is 17 amino acids. Germline V CDR1 and CDR2: SGHRS, YFSETQ. The ends were cut back, 0 bases at V and 1 base at J, with 14 bases in the middle. The CDR3 region is CASSLALATASYNEQFF. The CDR3 DNA sequence: TGCGCCAGCAGCTTGGCCTTGGCGACGGCTTCCTACAATGAGCAGTTCTTC.

This chain connects TRBV10-2 to TRBJ2-5; 7 nucleotides agree with TRBD2. CDR1 WSHSY and CDR2 SAAADI come from the germline V gene. V was pared by 2 bases and J by 1 base, with 10 bases of the junction left unmatched. The CDR3 is 17 residues long. The CDR3: CASSEGRASGTQETQYF. Written as DNA, the CDR3 is TGCGCCAGCAGTGAGGGTCGGGCTAGCGGAACCCAAGAGACCCAGTACTTC.

CDR3 bases: TGTGCCATCAGTAATAGCAAAGGGACACTCAATCAGCCCCAGCATTTT. Protein product: CAISNSKGTLNQPQHF. The chain employs TRBV10-3 and TRBJ1-5; D is perhaps TRBD1 (6 bases). V was cut by 5 bases and J by 3 bases, with 17 bases left in between. Per germline, CDR1 ENHRY and CDR2 SYGVKD. CDR3 size: 16 residues.

To note about this clone: In the same sample, other DNA sequences code for this CDR3. This chain connects TRBV5-8 to TRBJ1-6; D possibly corresponds to TRBD1 (6 bases). CDR3 length: 20 residues. V lost 2 bases to trimming and J lost 8 bases, with 29 bases between them. Germline V lookup: CDR1 SGHTS, CDR2 YDEGEE. The CDR3 region has the DNA TGTGCCAGCAGCTTCTTCCGGACCGGGGGCGCGGGGGGGCCCTATTCACCCCTCCACTTT. Translated, it gives CASSFFRTGGAGGPYSPLHF.

The chain couples TRBV20-1 to TRBJ2-1, with 8 bases lining up with TRBD2. CDR3 length: 14 residues. CDR1 DFQATT and CDR2 SNEGSKA come from the germline V gene (reference sequence). V trimming: 3 bases; J trimming: 7 bases; junction bases outside the gene matches: 8. In nucleotides, the CDR3 is TGCAGTGCTAGTAAGGGACTAGTAGGGAATGAGCAGTTCTTC. It translates to CSASKGLVGNEQFF.